This T cell receptor beta chain originates from a study of cytomegalovirus exposure and HLA in healthy donors. Study details: Unique TCR beta sequences numbering some 110 million came from roughly 180 million T cells in an earlier analysis. Inside one of the first data releases sat about 85 million unique TCRs taken from HLA-typed donors. Falling in the Caucasian-associated ancestry cluster were approximately 86% of a few hundred genotyped donors.

Overall study findings and caveats: The HLA-A and HLA-B alleles of most subjects were reportedly predicted accurately from TCR beta sequences.

From germline, CDR1 is SQVTM and CDR2 ANQGSEA. The CDR3 is 15 amino acids. The ends lost 7 bases at V and 4 bases at J; junction bases unmatched: 12. Use of 60 Vbeta and 13 Jbeta primers characterized the PCR. Method: immunoSEQ multiplex PCR; TCRdb's copy keeps in-frame clones and lacks some. The repertoire shows 80,000 or so clones; the top ten hold 1.1%. As concerns this clone: Antigen unknown.

The chain links TRBV29-1 to TRBJ2-5, with 10 bases that match TRBD2. The receptor was isolated from a woman aged 30 to 39 in good health and CMV-seronegative. Input material: PBMCs. The CDR3 DNA is TGCAGCGCCCACAGCAGCGGGAGGGGGGCAGAGACCCAGTACTTC. Its translation: CSAHSSGRGAETQYF.